These T cell receptor beta chains were read from a single sample in a study of blood T cell repertoires in COVID-19. Sequencing was performed with immunoSEQ multiplex PCR; in TCRdb, only in-frame clones are kept and a portion is missing. The table includes about 220,000 clones, just under 85% detected once. What was sequenced was PBMCs or T cells enriched from blood (not recorded which). Receptors originate from a middle-aged woman with acute COVID-19. Each CDR3 is given with its conserved first and last residue.

TRBJ1-1	15	TRBV6-4	CASNDRPSPGQEAFF
TRBJ2-7	15	TRBV6-5	CASSYRWQGAYEQYF
TRBJ2-1	16	TRBV7-3	CASSPRTGITNNEQFF
TRBJ1-6	19	TRBV19	CASSLNRQAQGAYNSPLHF
TRBJ2-7	15	TRBV5-6	CASCLTGAPTYEQYF
TRBJ2-5	14	TRBV6-1	CASSEYKGQETQYF
TRBJ1-2	14	TRBV7-2	CASSLHRDRGGYTF
TRBJ2-1	19	TRBV7-2	CASSLVARLAGGPYNEQFF
TRBJ1-2	14	TRBV28	CASRQGGTNYGYTF
TRBJ1-1	15	TRBV18	CASSLSGQMNTEAFF
TRBJ2-1	13	TRBV6-5	CASVSTMSYEQFF
TRBJ1-1	15	TRBV29-1	CSVALFQAGNTEAFF
TRBJ2-5	14	TRBV14	CASSQVGLGVTQYF
TRBJ1-1	15	TRBV11-2	CASSLGRTENTEAFF
TRBJ1-1	14	TRBV30	CAWSHSGQGLLAFF
TRBJ1-6	14	TRBV11-2	CASSLVEGGSPLHF
TRBJ2-7	12	TRBV28	CASSSRVAEQYF
TRBJ1-4	14	TRBV5-6	CASSRTGEDEKLFF
TRBJ2-3	11	TRBV11-3	CASSLAKLHYF
TRBJ2-5	15	TRBV7-6	CASTAGLGPEETQYF
TRBJ2-7	14	TRBV15	CATKRDTNSYEQYF
TRBJ1-2	15	TRBV7-9	CASSPGQNLNYGYTF
TRBJ1-1	12	TRBV7-6	CASSPPQGEAFF
TRBJ2-1	16	TRBV5-6	CASSQYTRGIYNEQFF
TRBJ1-6	10	TRBV11-3	CASSPQPLHF
TRBJ1-5	14	TRBV7-2	CASSSRRGNQPQHF
TRBJ2-7	14	TRBV4-1	CASRPTGKTYEQYF
TRBJ2-2	16	TRBV3-1/TRBV3-2	CASSQAGGPSTGELFF
TRBJ2-1	14	TRBV2	CASREGQGLNEQFF
TRBJ2-7	15	TRBV19	CASSIGQGATYEQYF
TRBJ2-2	15	TRBV21-1	CASTLAGGDTGELFF
TRBJ1-2	14	TRBV28	CASSPGGARYGYTF
TRBJ2-5	16	TRBV5-1	CASSLSSSGVQETQYF
TRBJ2-7	14	TRBV30	CAWSSPDRAYEQYF
TRBJ1-5	11	TRBV9	CASGSSQPQHF
TRBJ1-2	16	TRBV11-2	CASSAGGQGIRYGYTF
TRBJ1-2	14	TRBV30	CAWTRLGREDGYTF
TRBJ2-7	14	TRBV5-1	CASSFGLAGGEQYF
TRBJ2-7	14	TRBV3-1/TRBV3-2	CASSSSGSKYEQYF
TRBJ2-1	14	TRBV19	CASRESGGYNEQFF
TRBJ2-3	11	TRBV7-2	CASGGTDTQYF
TRBJ1-1	16	TRBV6-2/TRBV6-3	CASSSDRGRGKVQAFF
TRBJ1-2	15	TRBV4-1	CASSQVLDRGYGYTF
TRBJ1-2	14	TRBV5-1	CASSPGSGLYGYTF
TRBJ1-6	14	TRBV30	CAWSLGQGISPLHF
TRBJ2-5	13	TRBV11-2	CASSSSNQETQYF
TRBJ2-2	15	TRBV5-1	CASSLSTSGYGELFF
TRBJ1-3	13	TRBV5-1	CASRGGSGNTIYF